The TCR beta chain under discussion was sequenced for a study of neoadjuvant nivolumab and ipilimumab in lung cancer (dated by TCRdb to 2018 to 2021). For context, the study as a whole: In the NEOSTAR trial, nivolumab was administered intravenously at 3 mg/kg on days 1, 15 and 29, and the combination arm also received ipilimumab 1 mg/kg on day 1 only. The primary endpoint of the trial was the rate of major pathologic response (MPR) in the intention-to-treat population of each study arm. The trial treated approximately 43 patients with operable NSCLC: some 23 were randomized to nivolumab monotherapy and some 20 to nivolumab plus ipilimumab. TCR repertoires in pretherapy (baseline) peripheral blood were compared with TCR repertoires in tumors resected at surgery after neoadjuvant immune checkpoint blockade. Matched pretherapy and resected tumor pairs were analyzed for seven patients: four treated with nivolumab and three with nivolumab plus ipilimumab.

The label giving this sample's time point can be read as: at surgical resection after neoadjuvant nivolumab +/- ipilimumab. Samples came from the phase 2 randomized NEOSTAR trial, which tested neoadjuvant nivolumab or nivolumab plus ipilimumab followed by surgery in operable NSCLC. The library came from the immunoSEQ multiplex PCR assay. The study's own analysis went as follows. Richness and clonality were used to summarize the repertoires, and clones that significantly expanded or contracted between pre- and post-therapy samples were identified. Not all clones reach the TCRdb copy of this immuneACCESS table, which keeps in-frame sequences only. Checked studies attribute under half of the gap to unresolved V genes and leave the rest unexplained. The V and J calls and clone size are taken from that table; D and trimming were inferred from the DNA. Counted in this sample were 10,000 to 15,000 clones; approximately 96% of them appeared once. Jointly, the top ten make up 2% to 3% of the sample.

Regarding this clone: Its antigen is unknown. No per-base quality is available; no much larger clone lies one base away.

Broader findings and caveats from the paper: From pretherapy to surgery, increases in tumor T-cell richness and clonality were observed in three of three dual-therapy tumors but in only two of four nivolumab-treated tumors. Greater TCR richness and clonality were observed in resected tumors than in tumor-adjacent uninvolved lung, and increases were observed in more dual-therapy-treated tumors. Pretherapy blood TCR richness correlated positively with richness in tumors resected after neoadjuvant therapy (Spearman R ≈ 0.85). No significant correlation was found between TCR clonality and pathologic tumor regression, and only one major-pathologic-response sample was available for the clonality analysis. A small number of samples underwent TCR sequencing.

A distance of 9 bases separates the germline ends of V and J, which lose 0 bases and 2 bases respectively. CDR1 SGHRS and CDR2 YFSETQ were looked up in the germline V gene. The CDR3 contains 16 residues, cysteine and phenylalanine counted. CDR3 DNA is the only sequence kept; it has 48 bases, read in frame from the first base. The sample in question was peripheral blood, obtained after neoadjuvant nivolumab, alone or with ipilimumab, at or shortly before surgery. The chain is assembled from TRBV5-1 and TRBJ2-6; the D gene is perhaps TRBD1, from 5 matching bases. This receptor was taken from an adult with non-small cell lung cancer. The CDR3 region has the sequence CASSLAQDTGANVLTF. The DNA reads as follows: TGCGCCAGCAGCTTGGCCCAGGACACTGGGGCCAACGTCCTGACTTTC.